This TCR beta chain was identified during a study of CD8 T cells in ankylosing spondylitis. The CDR3 loop spans 15 amino acids. Per germline, CDR1 SGDLS and CDR2 YYNGEE. The V and J ends lost 4 bases and 7 bases respectively, with 17 bases between them. This clonotype showed up many times. No antigen is known for it. Study conclusions and caveats: Clones tied to disease were said to be significantly enriched in matched ankylosing spondylitis synovial fluid. Disease-associated clonotypes exhibited CD8+ identity and were relatively infrequent in peripheral blood. Characteristic, it appeared, of ankylosing spondylitis blood was a TCR beta motif of about eight highly homologous variants.

5'-RACE, quantitative and with molecular barcodes, yielded the TCR beta libraries. From the 5' RACE reads, TCRdb called clonotypes with MiXCR, one entry per CDR3 protein. This table holds roughly 14,000 distinct CDR3 sequences, approximately 3% found once. The chain uses TRBV9 and TRBJ2-2; TRBD2 might be the D (5 bases). The material sequenced was blood, either unsorted or a sorted T cell fraction (not recorded which). The TCR comes from a male donor with ankylosing spondylitis or in good health (not recorded which). CDR3 in DNA: TGTGCCAGCAGCCCCACCTATAGTGCGGGCGGGGAGCTGTTTTTT. It is translated as CASSPTYSAGGELFF. The variable domain in full, completed from reference TRBV9 and TRBJ2-2, reads DSGVTQTPKHLITATGQRVTLRCSPRSGDLSVYWYQQSLDQGLQFLIQYYNGEERAKGNILERFSAQQFPDLHSELNLSSLELGDSALYFCASSPTYSAGGELFFGEGSRLTVL.